This T cell receptor (beta chain) was recovered during a study of patients and donors after allogeneic stem cell transplantation. MiXCR was run by TCRdb on the RT-PCR reads, yielding one entry per CDR3 protein. The repertoire consists of more than 75,000 distinct CDR3 sequences, with just under 5% occurring once and the leading ten covering about 2.8%. This clonotype was observed at least ten times. This CDR3 region has 11 residues. V dropped 3 bases and J dropped 7 bases, with 6 bases sitting between them. Sequencing input: blood, either unsorted or a sorted T cell fraction (not recorded which). The chain uses TRBV12-3 or TRBV12-4 and TRBJ1-2; D uncertain. This TCR was recovered from a human donor who was either an allogeneic HSCT recipient or a stem cell or donor lymphocyte infusion donor (not recorded which). It is not recorded whose cells these are; they may come from a transplant donor. DNA for the CDR3: TGTGCCAGCAGTTTGAGGAGTGGCTACACCTTC. Its translation is CASSLRSGYTF.